The 16 T cell receptor beta chains below come from one sample, sequenced in a study of T cells in Graves' hyperthyroidism and ophthalmopathy. TCR beta CDR3 sequences were amplified from RNA transcripts. TCR CDR3 underwent first-round RT-PCR with the HTBI primer set. TCRdb re-derived calls from the multiplex PCR reads in MiXCR, one entry per CDR3 protein. Among about 290,000 distinct CDR3 sequences listed, about an eighth were seen once. The sequenced sample was blood. The receptors shown here come from a woman in her twenties or thirties with Graves' hyperthyroidism that later progressed to Graves' ophthalmopathy.

The rearrangement joins TRBV7-8 to TRBJ2-5; 10 bases fit TRBD2. The CDR3 spans 19 residues. Per the germline V gene, CDR1 is SGHVS and CDR2 is FQNEAQ. Trimming at V came to 1 base and at J to 1 base, leaving 12 bases not matched to a gene. The CDR3 sequence is CASSLGGLAGARAQETQYF. The CDR3 DNA follows: TGTGCCAGCAGCTTAGGGGGTCTAGCGGGAGCCCGGGCCCAAGAGACCCAGTACTTC.

The chain links TRBV27 to TRBJ2-7; D perhaps matches TRBD2 (5 bases). The CDR3 loop spans 14 amino acids. The ends were cut back, 5 bases at V and 0 bases at J, with 11 bases in the middle. Germline V CDR1 and CDR2: MNHEY, SMNVEV (reference sequence). CDR3 region: CASSVSAYSYEQYF. The CDR3 nucleotides are TGTGCCAGCAGTGTTAGCGCTTACTCCTACGAGCAGTACTTC.

This clonotype was detected ten times or more. The rearrangement uses TRBV2 and TRBJ1-5, with a weak D call TRBD1 (5 bases). Trimming removed 7 bases at V and 6 bases at J, with 19 bases between. The CDR3 loop spans 15 amino acids. Germline CDR1 reads SNHLY; CDR2 reads FYNNEI. The DNA for the CDR3 is TGTGCCAGCACGAGCGGCCAGGGTATGAGTCAGCCCCAGCATTTT. Residues: CASTSGQGMSQPQHF. The full variable domain, its missing parts supplied by reference TRBV2 and TRBJ1-5, is EPEVTQTPSHQVTQMGQEVILRCVPISNHLYFYWYRQILGQKVEFLVSFYNNEISEKSEIFDDQFSVERPDGSNFTLKIRSTKLEDSAMYFCASTSGQGMSQPQHFGDGTRLSIL.

The chain is built from TRBV19 and TRBJ2-2, with D maybe TRBD1 (6 bases). Germline CDR1 reads LNHDA; CDR2 reads SQIVND (reference sequence). V was trimmed by 6 bases and J by 8 bases, leaving 16 bases between them. The CDR3 is 14 residues long. The CDR3 DNA follows: TGTGCCAGTAGGATTGTGGGGGCGGCAGGGGAGCTGTTTTTT. Amino acids: CASRIVGAAGELFF.

This clonotype has ten or more counts. The chain carries TRBV7-9 and TRBJ2-1, with D maybe TRBD2 (6 bases). The ends were cut back, 4 bases at V and 0 bases at J, with 10 bases in the middle. Germline CDR1 SEHNR, CDR2 FQNEAQ (reference sequence). This CDR3 spans 15 amino acids. CDR3 in DNA: TGTGCCAGCAGCTACGGGAGTTTCTCCTACAATGAGCAGTTCTTC. Translating gives CASSYGSFSYNEQFF.

V is TRBV4-3 and J is TRBJ1-1; 7 bases are shared with TRBD1. The length of the CDR3 is 15 residues. V shed 1 base and J 0 bases; nucleotides not matched to a gene: 2. CDR1 is LGHNA and CDR2 is YSLEER in the germline V gene. CDR3 in DNA: TGCGCCAGCAGCCAAGGGACAGGAATGAACACTGAAGCTTTCTTT. Translation gives CASSQGTGMNTEAFF.

V is TRBV28 and J is TRBJ2-7; tentative D call: TRBD2 (5 bases). Germline loops: CDR1 MDHEN, CDR2 SYDVKM. V lost 6 bases and J 1 base, leaving 16 bases between the germline ends. There are 15 residues in the CDR3. The CDR3, as DNA: TGTGCCAGCAGCCAGATGACTACCATTTCCTACGAGCAGTACTTC. Amino acids: CASSQMTTISYEQYF.

Ten or more counts support this clonotype. CDR3 amino acids: CASSTDENQFYEQYF. The CDR3 nucleotides read TGTGCCAGCAGTACGGACGAAAACCAATTCTACGAGCAGTACTTC. V gene TRBV12-3 or TRBV12-4 combines with J gene TRBJ2-7; D is undetermined. With 5 bases removed from V and 3 bases from J, the gap between germline ends came to 17 bases. The CDR3 has 15 residues.

This clonotype was counted only a few times. This chain links TRBV5-4 with TRBJ2-3; D is uncertain. Germline lookup yields CDR1 SGHNT and CDR2 YYREEE (reference sequence). Trimming took 3 bases from V and 2 from J, leaving 16 bases between them. CDR3 size: 16 residues. The CDR3 protein is CASSSGPAANTDTQYF. The CDR3 nucleotides read TGTGCCAGCAGCTCCGGCCCGGCGGCCAACACAGATACGCAGTATTTT.

This clonotype was seen a few times. J is TRBJ2-7 and V is TRBV7-3; 8 nucleotides line up with TRBD2. The CDR3 sequence is 15 residues long. J was trimmed by 2 bases and V by 5 bases; bases with no gene match: 8. Germline CDR1 SGHTA, CDR2 FQGTGA. CDR3 DNA: TGTGCCAGCAGCCCTCTCGGGGGGGGGCCCTACGAGCAGTACTTC. Translation: CASSPLGGGPYEQYF. Using reference TRBV7-3 and TRBJ2-7 for the parts outside the CDR3, the full variable domain is GAGVSQTPSNKVTEKGKYVELRCDPISGHTALYWYRQSLGQGPEFLIYFQGTGAADDSGLPNDRFFAVRPEGSVSTLKIQRTERGDSAVYLCASSPLGGGPYEQYFGPGTRLTVT.

The sample holds many counts of this clonotype. This chain connects TRBV25-1 to TRBJ1-6; 10 bases line up with TRBD1. The CDR3 runs 17 residues. With V trimmed by 1 base and J by 6 bases, 6 bases remained unmatched. The germline CDR1 and CDR2 sequences are MGHDK and SYGVNS. Here the CDR3 reads CASSESGQGGTNSPLHF. The CDR3 DNA is TGTGCCAGCAGTGAATCCGGACAGGGGGGTACTAATTCACCCCTCCACTTT.

This clonotype was recorded many times. This rearrangement joins TRBV5-1 to TRBJ2-3; the D gene could be TRBD1 or TRBD2 (5 bases each). The CDR3 runs to 15 residues. Per germline, CDR1 SGHRS and CDR2 YFSETQ. V lost 4 bases and J lost 6, with 18 bases in between. The CDR3 sequence: CASSPGTAAWDTQYF. CDR3 bases: TGCGCCAGCAGCCCGGGGACGGCGGCTTGGGATACGCAGTATTTT. Variable domain in full (rest from reference TRBV5-1 and TRBJ2-3): KAGVTQTPRYLIKTRGQQVTLSCSPISGHRSVSWYQQTPGQGLQFLFEYFSETQRNKGNFPGRFSGRQFSNSRSEMNVSTLELGDSALYLCASSPGTAAWDTQYFGPGTRLTVL.

The chain recombines TRBV20-1 with TRBJ1-5; 7 bases are shared with TRBD1. From germline, CDR1 is DFQATT and CDR2 SNEGSKA (reference sequence). The junction had 7 bases not matched to a gene; V was cut back by 7 bases and J by 7 bases. This CDR3 has 12 residues. CDR3 sequence (DNA): TGCAGTGTTACAGGGGTTGGACAGCCCCAGCATTTT. Encoded protein: CSVTGVGQPQHF.

The J gene is TRBJ2-5, the V gene TRBV6-1; the D call may be TRBD1 or TRBD2 (5 bases each). V was pared by 8 bases and J by 4 bases, with 20 bases between. Germline CDR1 MNHNS, CDR2 SASEGT. This CDR3 comprises 15 residues. CDR3 DNA sequence: TGTGCCAGCGGAAGGGGACGATCGGTGCGAGAGACCCAGTACTTC. Encoded protein: CASGRGRSVRETQYF.

This clonotype was counted ten times or more. This chain connects TRBV27 to TRBJ2-4; no clear D gene. This CDR3 region has 15 residues. The V gene lost 4 bases and the J gene lost 6 bases, with 16 bases spanning the gap. CDR1 and CDR2 from the germline V gene are MNHEY and SMNVEV (reference sequence). The CDR3 DNA sequence: TGTGCCAGCAGTTCCGCTGAAGTGGCTAGAAACATTCAGTACTTC. Translation gives CASSSAEVARNIQYF.

There are many counts of this clonotype. V and J are TRBV6-2 or TRBV6-3 and TRBJ1-2; D uncertain. Trimming took 5 bases from V and 5 from J, leaving 15 bases between them. The germline V gene encodes CDR1 MNHEY and CDR2 SVGEGT. The CDR3 has 14 residues. The CDR3 nucleotides are TGTGCCAGCAGTCCCGGTACTCGATGGTATGGCTACACCTTC. Protein sequence: CASSPGTRWYGYTF.